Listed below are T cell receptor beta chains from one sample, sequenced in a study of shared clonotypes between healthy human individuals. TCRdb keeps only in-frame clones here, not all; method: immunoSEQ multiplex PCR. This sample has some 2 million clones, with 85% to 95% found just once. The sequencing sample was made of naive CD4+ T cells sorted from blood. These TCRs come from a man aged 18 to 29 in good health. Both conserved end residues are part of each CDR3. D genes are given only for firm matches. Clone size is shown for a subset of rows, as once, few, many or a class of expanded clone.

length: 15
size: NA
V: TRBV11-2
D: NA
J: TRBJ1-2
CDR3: CASSPTLGGFGSYTF
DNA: TGTGCCAGCAGCCCCACCCTCGGGGGCTTTGGTAGCTACACCTTC

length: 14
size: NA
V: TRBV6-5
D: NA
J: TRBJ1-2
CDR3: CASSSPPGDYGYTF
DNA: TGTGCCAGCAGCTCCCCCCCAGGCGACTATGGCTACACCTTC

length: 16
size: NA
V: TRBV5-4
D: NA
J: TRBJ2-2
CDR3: CASSFRQRTNTGELFF
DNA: TGTGCCAGCAGCTTTAGACAGAGAACGAACACCGGGGAGCTGTTTTTT

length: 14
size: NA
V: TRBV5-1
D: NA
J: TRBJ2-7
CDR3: CASSLGGRIYEQYF
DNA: TGCGCCAGCAGCTTGGGGGGACGGATTTACGAGCAGTACTTC

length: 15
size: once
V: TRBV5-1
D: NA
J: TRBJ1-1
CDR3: CASSLRYSGNTEAFF
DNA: TGCGCCAGCAGCTTGAGATATTCCGGGAACACTGAAGCTTTCTTT

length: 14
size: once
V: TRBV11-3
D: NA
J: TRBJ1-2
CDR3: CASSFGGSNYGYTF
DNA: TGTGCCAGCAGTTTTGGGGGAAGCAACTATGGCTACACCTTC

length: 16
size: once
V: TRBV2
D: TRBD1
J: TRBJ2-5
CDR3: CASSDTSAQGAETQYF
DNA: TGTGCCAGCAGTGACACGAGCGCTCAGGGGGCAGAGACCCAGTACTTC

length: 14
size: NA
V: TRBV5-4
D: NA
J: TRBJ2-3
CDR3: CASSPVVGADTQYF
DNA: TGTGCCAGCAGCCCGGTCGTTGGGGCAGATACGCAGTATTTT

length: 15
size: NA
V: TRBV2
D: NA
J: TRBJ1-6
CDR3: CASTLDSGSNSPLHF
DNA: TGTGCCAGCACCTTGGACAGCGGCAGTAATTCACCCCTCCACTTT

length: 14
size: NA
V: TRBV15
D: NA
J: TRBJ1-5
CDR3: CATRQGRVNQPQHF
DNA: TGTGCCACCAGGCAGGGCAGGGTCAATCAGCCCCAGCATTTT

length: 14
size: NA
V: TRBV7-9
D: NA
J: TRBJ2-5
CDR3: CASSWRTEQETQYF
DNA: TGTGCCAGCAGTTGGAGGACGGAACAAGAGACCCAGTACTTC

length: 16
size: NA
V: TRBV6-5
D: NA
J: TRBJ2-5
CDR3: CASSYSIGADQETQYF
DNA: TGTGCCAGCAGTTACTCGATAGGGGCGGATCAAGAGACCCAGTACTTC

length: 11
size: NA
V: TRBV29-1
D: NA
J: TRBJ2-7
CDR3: CSVVITYEQYF
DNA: TGCAGCGTTGTAATTACCTACGAGCAGTACTTC

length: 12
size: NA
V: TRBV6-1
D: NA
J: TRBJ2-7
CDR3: CASTPARYEQYF
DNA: TGTGCCAGCACCCCCGCCCGCTACGAGCAGTACTTC

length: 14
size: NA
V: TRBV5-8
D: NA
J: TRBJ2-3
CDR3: CASSLGLSTDTQYF
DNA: TGTGCCAGCAGCTTGGGACTGAGCACAGATACGCAGTATTTT

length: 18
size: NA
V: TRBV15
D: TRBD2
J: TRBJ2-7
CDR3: CATSRDLPWTSGYYEQYF
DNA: TGTGCCACCAGCAGAGATCTCCCCTGGACTAGCGGGTACTACGAGCAGTACTTC

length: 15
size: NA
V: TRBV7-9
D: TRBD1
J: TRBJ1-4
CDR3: CASSDRQGASEKLFF
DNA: TGTGCCAGCAGCGATAGGCAGGGGGCGAGTGAAAAACTGTTTTTT

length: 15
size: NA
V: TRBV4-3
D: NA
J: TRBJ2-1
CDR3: CASSTRRGSYNEQFF
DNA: TGCGCCAGCAGCACGCGCCGGGGTTCCTACAATGAGCAGTTCTTC

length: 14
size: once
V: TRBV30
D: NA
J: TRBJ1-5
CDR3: CAWSVGGPNQPQHF
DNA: TGTGCCTGGAGTGTAGGGGGACCCAATCAGCCCCAGCATTTT

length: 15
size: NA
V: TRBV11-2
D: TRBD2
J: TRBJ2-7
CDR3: CASSLASSGLYEQYF
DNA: TGTGCCAGCAGCTTAGCCTCTAGCGGGCTTTACGAGCAGTACTTC

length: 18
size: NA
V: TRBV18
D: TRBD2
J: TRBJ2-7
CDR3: CASSHRGASGGLAYEQYF
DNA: TGTGCCAGCTCACATCGGGGGGCTAGCGGGGGCCTAGCCTACGAGCAGTACTTC

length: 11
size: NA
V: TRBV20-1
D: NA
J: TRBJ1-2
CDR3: CSASLGVAITF
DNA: TGCAGTGCTAGCCTGGGGGTCGCGATCACCTTC

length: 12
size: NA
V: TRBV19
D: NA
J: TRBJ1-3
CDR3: CATGTGGNTIYF
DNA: TGTGCCACGGGCACGGGAGGAAACACCATATATTTT

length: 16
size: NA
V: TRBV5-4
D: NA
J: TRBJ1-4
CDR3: CASSQTSTGISEKLFF
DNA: TGTGCCAGCAGCCAAACTTCAACAGGGATCAGTGAAAAACTGTTTTTT

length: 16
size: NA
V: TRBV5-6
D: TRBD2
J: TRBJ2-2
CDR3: CASSLGGTSLTGELFF
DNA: TGTGCCAGCAGCTTGGGCGGGACTAGTCTCACCGGGGAGCTGTTTTTT

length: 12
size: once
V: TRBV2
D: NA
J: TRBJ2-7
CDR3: CAGGGVAFEQYF
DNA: TGTGCCGGAGGGGGTGTTGCCTTTGAGCAGTACTTC

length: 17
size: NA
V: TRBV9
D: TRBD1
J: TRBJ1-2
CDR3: CASSSRGGDRESYGYTF
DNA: TGTGCCAGCAGCTCCCGGGGCGGGGACAGGGAATCCTATGGCTACACCTTC

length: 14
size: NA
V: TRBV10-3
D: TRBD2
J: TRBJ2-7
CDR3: CAISDSAGAREQYF
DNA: TGTGCCATCAGTGACTCAGCGGGAGCGAGGGAGCAGTACTTC

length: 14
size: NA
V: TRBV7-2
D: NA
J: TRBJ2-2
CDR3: CASSLAEWTGELFF
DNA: TGTGCCAGCAGCCTGGCAGAATGGACCGGGGAGCTGTTTTTT

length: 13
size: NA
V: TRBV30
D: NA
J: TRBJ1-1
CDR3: CAWGNKVIIEAFF
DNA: TGTGCCTGGGGCAATAAAGTGATCATTGAAGCTTTCTTT

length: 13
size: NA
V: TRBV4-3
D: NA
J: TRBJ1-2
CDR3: CASSWNSPQGYTF
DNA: TGCGCCAGCAGCTGGAATAGTCCCCAAGGCTACACCTTC

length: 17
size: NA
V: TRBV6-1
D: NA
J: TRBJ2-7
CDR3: CASSVSGTGVWPYEQYF
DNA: TGTGCCAGCAGTGTTTCCGGGACGGGCGTTTGGCCCTACGAGCAGTACTTC

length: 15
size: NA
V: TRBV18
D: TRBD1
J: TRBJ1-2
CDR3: CASSPGRQGNYGYTF
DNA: TGTGCCAGCTCACCTGGCCGACAGGGGAACTATGGCTACACCTTC

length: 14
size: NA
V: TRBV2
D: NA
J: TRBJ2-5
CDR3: CASRDDRQGGTQYF
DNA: TGTGCCAGCAGGGACGACCGACAGGGAGGGACCCAGTACTTC

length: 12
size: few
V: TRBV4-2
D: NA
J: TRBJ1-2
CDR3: CASSQEGYGYTF
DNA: TGTGCCAGCAGCCAAGAGGGCTATGGCTACACCTTC

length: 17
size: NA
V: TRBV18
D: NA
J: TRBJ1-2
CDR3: CASSPVVQAFGNYGYTF
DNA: TGTGCCAGCTCACCAGTCGTCCAGGCCTTCGGGAACTATGGCTACACCTTC

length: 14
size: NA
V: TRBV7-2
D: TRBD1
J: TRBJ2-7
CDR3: CASSSPGQGNEQYF
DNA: TGTGCCAGCAGCTCTCCGGGACAGGGGAACGAGCAGTACTTC

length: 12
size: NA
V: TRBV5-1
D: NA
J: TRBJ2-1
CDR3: CASSAGVYEQFF
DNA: TGCGCCAGCAGCGCGGGTGTCTATGAGCAGTTCTTC

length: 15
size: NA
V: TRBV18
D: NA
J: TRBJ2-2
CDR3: CASSQLGQNTGELFF
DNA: TGTGCCAGCTCACAGCTGGGACAGAACACCGGGGAGCTGTTTTTT

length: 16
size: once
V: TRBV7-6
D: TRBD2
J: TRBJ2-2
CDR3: CASSLWEGTGTGELFF
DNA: TGTGCCAGCAGCTTATGGGAGGGCACGGGCACCGGGGAGCTGTTTTTT

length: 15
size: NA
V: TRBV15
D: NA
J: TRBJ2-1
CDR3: CATSRDTLAYNEQFF
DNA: TGTGCCACCAGCAGAGATACACTAGCCTACAATGAGCAGTTCTTC

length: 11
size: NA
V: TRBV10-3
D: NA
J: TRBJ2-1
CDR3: CAISGGFEQFF
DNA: TGTGCCATCAGTGGAGGCTTTGAGCAGTTCTTC

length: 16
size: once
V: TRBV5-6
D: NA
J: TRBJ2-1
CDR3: CASSFTSGPGRNEQFF
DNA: TGTGCCAGCAGCTTTACTTCTGGGCCAGGGAGGAATGAGCAGTTCTTC

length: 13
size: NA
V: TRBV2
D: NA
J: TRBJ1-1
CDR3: CATKILGLSRAFF
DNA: TGTGCCACAAAAATCTTGGGACTTTCCCGAGCTTTCTTT

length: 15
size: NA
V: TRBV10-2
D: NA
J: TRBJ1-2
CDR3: CASSDRTVIGVGYTF
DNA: TGCGCCAGCAGTGACCGGACAGTTATCGGGGTTGGCTACACCTTC

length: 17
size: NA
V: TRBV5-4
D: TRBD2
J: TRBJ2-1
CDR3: CASSPGPTSGGYNEQFF
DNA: TGTGCCAGCAGCCCGGGTCCGACTAGCGGGGGATACAATGAGCAGTTCTTC

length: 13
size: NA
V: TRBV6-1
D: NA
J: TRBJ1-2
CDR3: CASSPRTLYGYTF
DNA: TGTGCCAGCAGCCCCCGGACACTTTATGGCTACACCTTC

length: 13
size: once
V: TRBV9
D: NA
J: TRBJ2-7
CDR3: CASSVASSGEQYF
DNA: TGTGCCAGCAGCGTAGCCTCCTCAGGCGAGCAGTACTTC

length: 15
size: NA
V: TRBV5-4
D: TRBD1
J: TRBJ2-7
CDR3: CASSAPTGASYEQYF
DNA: TGTGCCAGCAGCGCACCCACAGGGGCTTCCTACGAGCAGTACTTC

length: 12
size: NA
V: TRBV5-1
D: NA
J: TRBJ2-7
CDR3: CASSLPPSEQYF
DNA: TGCGCCAGCAGCCTCCCCCCATCCGAGCAGTACTTC

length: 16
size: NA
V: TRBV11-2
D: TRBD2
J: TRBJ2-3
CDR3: CASSPLGSGGPDTQYF
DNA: TGTGCCAGCAGCCCCCTGGGTAGCGGGGGGCCAGATACGCAGTATTTT

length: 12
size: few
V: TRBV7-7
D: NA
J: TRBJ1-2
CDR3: CASSLAYGTYTF
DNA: TGTGCTAGCAGCTTAGCGTACGGCACGTACACCTTC

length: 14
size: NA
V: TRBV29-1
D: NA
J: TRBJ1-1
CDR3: CSVEDRGQNTEAFF
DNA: TGCAGCGTTGAAGACCGGGGGCAAAACACTGAAGCTTTCTTT

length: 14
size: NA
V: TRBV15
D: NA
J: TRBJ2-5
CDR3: CATSSNFTVETQYF
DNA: TGTGCCACCAGCAGTAATTTTACAGTAGAGACCCAGTACTTC

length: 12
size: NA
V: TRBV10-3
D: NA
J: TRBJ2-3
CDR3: CAISGTQDTQYF
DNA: TGTGCCATCAGCGGGACACAAGATACGCAGTATTTT

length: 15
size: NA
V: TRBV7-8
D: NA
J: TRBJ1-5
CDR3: CASSLETGVGQPQHF
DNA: TGTGCCAGCAGCTTGGAGACTGGGGTTGGTCAGCCCCAGCATTTT

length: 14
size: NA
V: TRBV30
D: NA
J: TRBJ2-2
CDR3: CAWRAKVRTRELFF
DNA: TGTGCCTGGAGAGCCAAGGTCCGCACCAGGGAGCTGTTTTTT

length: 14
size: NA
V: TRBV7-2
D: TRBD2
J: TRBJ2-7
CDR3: CASSGGTSAYEQYF
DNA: TGTGCCAGCAGCGGTGGGACTAGCGCCTACGAGCAGTACTTC

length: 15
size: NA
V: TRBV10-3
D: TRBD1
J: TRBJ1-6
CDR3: CAISAGTAYNSPLHF
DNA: TGTGCCATCAGCGCCGGGACAGCGTATAATTCACCCCTCCACTTT